The rows below give T cell receptor beta chains drawn from one sample of a study of CD8 T cells in Susac syndrome. TCRdb itself ran the immunoSEQ multiplex PCR reads through MiXCR, one entry per CDR3 protein. The sample consists of a few hundred thousand distinct CDR3 sequences, about 91% of them appearing once. The specimen sequenced was CD8+ T cells from PBMCs. These TCRs come from a human donor with multiple sclerosis. Both conserved end residues are part of each CDR3. D genes are given only for firm matches. The size field is filled for only some rows; it gives once, few, many or a size class.

D	V	J	size	DNA	CDR3
-	TRBV20-1	TRBJ2-7	-	TGCAGTGCTAGGTGGAGTTGGAGCTCCTACGAGCAGTACTTC	CSARWSWSSYEQYF
-	TRBV20-1	TRBJ2-5	-	TGCAGTGCTAGAACCGGAGGGGGGGAGACCCAGTACTTC	CSARTGGGETQYF
-	TRBV28	TRBJ2-5	-	TGTGCCAGCAGTTTACCCAGGGGCGGGGGACAAGAGACCCAGTACTTC	CASSLPRGGGQETQYF
TRBD2	TRBV7-9	TRBJ2-5	-	TGTGCCAGCAGCCCGGAAGGACTAGCCATTATGGAGACCCAGTACTTC	CASSPEGLAIMETQYF
TRBD1	TRBV20-1	TRBJ2-5	-	TGCAGTGCTAGAGCCGCGGACAGGGGGGCGTTCGAGACCCAGTACTTC	CSARAADRGAFETQYF
TRBD1	TRBV5-4	TRBJ2-1	-	TGTGCCAGCAGGACGTTAGGGACAGGGGAAGGTGTTGAGCAGTTCTTC	CASRTLGTGEGVEQFF
-	TRBV29-1	TRBJ2-1	-	TGCAGCGTTGAAGAAGGGGCAGGGGCGAACACCTACAATGAGCAGTTCTTC	CSVEEGAGANTYNEQFF
TRBD2	TRBV5-4	TRBJ2-3	-	TGTGCCAGCAGCCCGAGTGGACTAGTTTCAGATACGCAGTATTTT	CASSPSGLVSDTQYF
TRBD2	TRBV20-1	TRBJ2-1	-	TGCAGTGCTTTCGACGGGGCGGGAGGGCCCAATGAGCAGTTCTTC	CSAFDGAGGPNEQFF
TRBD1	TRBV11-2	TRBJ2-5	-	TGTGCCAGCGGGACAGTTTTCGACCAAGAGACCCAGTACTTC	CASGTVFDQETQYF
-	TRBV27	TRBJ2-5	-	TGTGCCAGCAGTTTAATCGGGGGAATAGAGACCCAGTACTTC	CASSLIGGIETQYF
TRBD1	TRBV20-1	TRBJ1-3	-	TGCAGTGCAAAGTGGCCGGACAGGGACTCTGGAAACACCATATATTTT	CSAKWPDRDSGNTIYF
-	TRBV2	TRBJ2-7	-	TGTGCCAGCAGTGAATCCCGGGGCCTATCCTACGAGCAGTACTTC	CASSESRGLSYEQYF
TRBD2	TRBV4-3	TRBJ2-1	-	TGCGCCAGCAGCCAACGGGGGGTGGGCAGGAATGAGCAGTTCTTC	CASSQRGVGRNEQFF
-	TRBV6-4	TRBJ1-2	-	TGTGCCAGCAGTGACTCGGAACAGGGTCACGGCTACACCTTC	CASSDSEQGHGYTF
-	TRBV28	TRBJ1-5	-	TGTGCCAGCAGTTTAGGGATTAGCAATCAGCCCCAGCATTTT	CASSLGISNQPQHF
-	TRBV11-2	TRBJ1-3	-	TGTGCCAGCAGCCCCCAGGGAATCATTGGAAACACCATATATTTT	CASSPQGIIGNTIYF
TRBD1	TRBV28	TRBJ2-5	-	TGTGCCAGCAGCTCGGGACAGGGTACCCGATTACAAGAGACCCAGTACTTC	CASSSGQGTRLQETQYF
-	TRBV30	TRBJ2-7	-	TGTGCCTGGAGTACCGGGGCTAGTTTCGGGCAGTACTTC	CAWSTGASFGQYF
TRBD1	TRBV12-5	TRBJ2-5	-	TGTGCTAGTGGTTGGGGGACAGGGGGGTTGCGGACTAGCGCTACGGAGACCCAGTACTTC	CASGWGTGGLRTSATETQYF
-	TRBV30	TRBJ1-3	-	TGTGCCTGGATCGGGATGCTCTCTGGAAACACCATATATTTT	CAWIGMLSGNTIYF
TRBD1	TRBV29-1	TRBJ2-1	-	TGCAGCGCTTACCCCGGGACAGGGTGGCACAATGAGCAGTTCTTC	CSAYPGTGWHNEQFF
-	TRBV11-2	TRBJ2-1	-	TGTGCCAGCAGCCGGCTAGCGAGCTCCTACAATGAGCAGTTCTTC	CASSRLASSYNEQFF
-	TRBV12-3/TRBV12-4	TRBJ2-5	-	TGTGCCAGCAGTCCAGACAGGACCCAGTACTTC	CASSPDRTQYF
TRBD2	TRBV6-6	TRBJ2-1	-	TGTGCCAGCAGTGAGACTAGCGGGTTCTCCAATGAGCAGTTCTTC	CASSETSGFSNEQFF
-	TRBV14	TRBJ1-2	once	TGTGCCAGCAGCCAAAGACGGTTCGAATACTATGGCTACACCTTC	CASSQRRFEYYGYTF
-	TRBV6-2/TRBV6-3	TRBJ2-7	-	TGTGCCAGCAACCAGGGGGGTCTGCTCTACGAGCAGTACTTC	CASNQGGLLYEQYF
-	TRBV7-3	TRBJ2-3	once	TGTGCCAGCAGCTTAATCGGGCCAGATACGCAGTATTTT	CASSLIGPDTQYF
-	TRBV30	TRBJ2-7	-	TGTGCCTGGAGTGTAAGTGTGACCTACGAGCAGTACTTC	CAWSVSVTYEQYF
TRBD1	TRBV6-5	TRBJ2-4	-	TGTGCCAGCAGTTACAAGGACGGACAGGGGGCTTTGGGAAACATTCAGTACTTC	CASSYKDGQGALGNIQYF
TRBD1	TRBV30	TRBJ2-3	-	TGTGCCTGGAGTGGGACAGGGGACCCAAGCGCGGCTCAAGATACGCAGTATTTT	CAWSGTGDPSAAQDTQYF
TRBD2	TRBV19	TRBJ2-1	-	TGTGCCAGTAGTATTAGTAGCGGGAGGTCCTACAATGAGCAGTTCTTC	CASSISSGRSYNEQFF
-	TRBV12-3/TRBV12-4	TRBJ2-5	-	TGTGCCAGCAGTTTAGCGCGAGGGGGCCAAGAGACCCAGTACTTC	CASSLARGGQETQYF
TRBD2	TRBV28	TRBJ2-5	-	TGTGCCAGCAGTCGCTCGGGGGGGGTGGAGGGAGAGACCCAGTACTTC	CASSRSGGVEGETQYF
TRBD1	TRBV27	TRBJ2-7	-	TGTGCCAGCAGTTTAGGGACAGGGGCAACCTACGAGCAGTACTTC	CASSLGTGATYEQYF
TRBD2	TRBV20-1	TRBJ2-1	-	TGCAGTGCCAGCGCGGGAGTCCAGAATGAGCAGTTCTTC	CSASAGVQNEQFF
-	TRBV28	TRBJ2-7	-	TGTGCCAGCAGTTCCCGGGACCTAAGGAACTTCTACGAGCAGTACTTC	CASSSRDLRNFYEQYF
-	TRBV7-3	TRBJ2-2	-	TGTGCCAGCAGCTTACGGGGGCTAGCGGAGACCGGGGAGCTGTTTTTT	CASSLRGLAETGELFF
TRBD2	TRBV24-1	TRBJ2-3	-	TGTGCCACCTCAAAGCGGGAGGCTCCAGATACGCAGTATTTT	CATSKREAPDTQYF
-	TRBV12-3/TRBV12-4	TRBJ2-7	-	TGTGCCAGCAGTCCCCATTTGGCCTCCTACGAGCAGTACTTC	CASSPHLASYEQYF
-	TRBV7-9	TRBJ2-3	few	TGTGCCAGCAGCCAGGGGATCGATACGCAGTATTTT	CASSQGIDTQYF